The 10 T cell receptor beta chains below come from one sample, sequenced in a study of blood T cell repertoires in COVID-19. Using immunoSEQ multiplex PCR, the repertoire was profiled, and TCRdb retains in-frame clones only, with some absent. The sample lists about 70,000 clones; around three quarters were seen once. The sample was peripheral blood. The receptor source for this set is a woman of 80 years or more with active or convalescent COVID-19.

There are a few counts of this clone. The V call is TRBV2, the J call TRBJ1-5, with no clear D. V shed 7 bases and J shed 6 bases, with 13 bases lying between them. Germline V lookup: CDR1 SNHLY, CDR2 FYNNEI. CDR3 length equals 13 residues. The CDR3 loop reads CASTQGGFQPQHF. As DNA, the CDR3 is TGTGCCAGCACCCAAGGAGGGTTTCAGCCCCAGCATTTT.

The chain carries TRBV9 and TRBJ2-1; TRBD2 matches 9 bases. Germline lookup yields CDR1 SGDLS and CDR2 YYNGEE. The CDR3 length is 14 residues. V lost 4 bases to trimming and J lost 8 bases; unmatched junction nucleotides: 7. Here the CDR3 DNA reads TGTGCCAGCAGCTCCGGGACTAGCAGCTATGAGCAGTTCTTC. Residues: CASSSGTSSYEQFF.

The chain couples TRBV5-1 to TRBJ1-2, with D maybe TRBD1 (6 bases). The CDR3 sequence is 14 residues long. CDR1 is SGHRS, CDR2 YFSETQ, per germline. The V end lost 7 bases, the J end lost 8 bases, and 21 bases lay between the germline ends. Written as DNA, the CDR3 is TGCGCCAGCTCAAATACGGGGACAAATATGGGCTACACCTTC. This gives the protein CASSNTGTNMGYTF. The entire variable domain, with the rest obtained from reference TRBV5-1 and TRBJ1-2, is as follows: KAGVTQTPRYLIKTRGQQVTLSCSPISGHRSVSWYQQTPGQGLQFLFEYFSETQRNKGNFPGRFSGRQFSNSRSEMNVSTLELGDSALYLCASSNTGTNMGYTFGSGTRLTVV.

The genes are TRBV7-9 and TRBJ2-1, with 11 positions matching TRBD2. CDR1 is SEHNR and CDR2 is FQNEAQ in the germline V gene (reference sequence). The ends lost 5 bases at V and 4 bases at J; junction bases unmatched: 16. This CDR3 region has 19 residues. CDR3 in DNA: TGTGCCAGCAGCACCCCCCGCTCTATGGGACTAGCGGAGTACAATGAGCAGTTCTTC. Translation: CASSTPRSMGLAEYNEQFF.

The V and J genes are TRBV30 and TRBJ2-2; 10 bases align to TRBD2. Trimming took 4 bases from V and 6 from J; bases not matched to a gene: 8. The germline V gene encodes CDR1 GTSNPN and CDR2 SVGIG (reference sequence). This CDR3 contains 15 residues. CDR3 nucleotides: TGTGCCTGGACTAAAGAGCGGGGGGGCTCCGGGGAGCTGTTTTTT. Amino acid sequence: CAWTKERGGSGELFF.

The rearrangement links TRBV5-4 to TRBJ2-7, with a tentative D call TRBD1 (6 bases). The CDR3 is 16 amino acids. The V end lost 0 bases, the J end lost 5 bases, and 18 bases lay between the germline ends. Germline assignment: CDR1 SGHNT and CDR2 YYREEE (reference sequence). The CDR3 sequence is CASSLDPGQPWDEQYF. The DNA for the CDR3 is TGTGCCAGCAGCTTGGACCCGGGACAACCTTGGGACGAGCAGTACTTC.

This clone was seen a few times. The V and J genes are TRBV19 and TRBJ1-1; D is ambiguous. The germline CDR1 and CDR2 sequences are LNHDA and SQIVND (reference sequence). The germline V and J ends were trimmed by 8 bases and 11 bases, with 15 bases remaining between them. The CDR3 is 11 residues long. The CDR3 reads CASSREKEAFF. Here the CDR3 DNA reads TGTGCCAGTTCTCGAGAGAAGGAGGCTTTCTTT.

This sequence joins TRBV21-1 and TRBJ1-5; the D segment call TRBD1 is taken from the table without a DNA check. TRBV21-1 is given as a pseudogene. This CDR3 comprises 14 residues. CDR3 region: CASSTIGGCQPQHF. The CDR3 coding sequence is TGTGCCAGCAGCACAATAGGGGGATGCCAGCCCCAGCATTTT.

The chain is built from TRBV7-2 and TRBJ2-7, with TRBD1 identical over 8 bases. The length of the CDR3 is 14 residues. The germline gives CDR1 SGHTA, CDR2 FQGNSA. With 5 bases clipped from V and 2 bases from J, the junction kept 5 bases outside the gene matches. For the CDR3, the DNA is TGTGCCAGCAGCCCAAGGACAGGGCCCTACGAGCAGTACTTC. Protein: CASSPRTGPYEQYF.

The V and J genes are TRBV20-1 and TRBJ2-7; D unclear. This CDR3 is built from 10 residues. The V gene's germline CDR1 is DFQATT and CDR2 SNEGSKA (reference sequence). V was shortened by 7 bases and J by 3 bases, with 7 bases between the two germline ends. CDR3 region: CSVDDYEQYF. CDR3 bases: TGCAGTGTAGATGACTACGAGCAGTACTTC.